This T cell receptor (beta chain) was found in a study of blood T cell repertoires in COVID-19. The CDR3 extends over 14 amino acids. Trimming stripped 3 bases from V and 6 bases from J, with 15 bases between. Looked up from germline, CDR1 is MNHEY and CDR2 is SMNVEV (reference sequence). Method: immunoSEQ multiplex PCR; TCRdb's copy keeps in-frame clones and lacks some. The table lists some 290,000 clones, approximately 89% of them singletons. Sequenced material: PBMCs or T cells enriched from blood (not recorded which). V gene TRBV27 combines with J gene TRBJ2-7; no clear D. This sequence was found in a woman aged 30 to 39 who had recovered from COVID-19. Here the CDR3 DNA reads TGTGCCAGCAGTTTTGGTGCGGCGACCTTCGAGCAGTACTTC. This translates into CASSFGAATFEQYF.